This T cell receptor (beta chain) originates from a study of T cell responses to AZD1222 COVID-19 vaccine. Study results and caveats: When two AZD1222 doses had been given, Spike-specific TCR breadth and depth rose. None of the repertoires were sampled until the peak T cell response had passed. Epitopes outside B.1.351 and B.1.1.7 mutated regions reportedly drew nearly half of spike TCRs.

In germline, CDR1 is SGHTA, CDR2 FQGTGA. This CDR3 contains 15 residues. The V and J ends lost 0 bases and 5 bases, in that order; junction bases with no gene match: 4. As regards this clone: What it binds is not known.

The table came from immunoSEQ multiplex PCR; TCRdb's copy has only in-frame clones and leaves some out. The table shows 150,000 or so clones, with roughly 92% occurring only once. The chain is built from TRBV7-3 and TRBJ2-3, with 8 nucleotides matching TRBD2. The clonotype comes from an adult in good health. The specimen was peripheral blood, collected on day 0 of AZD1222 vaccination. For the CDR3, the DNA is TGTGCCAGCAGCTTAACCGTCGGGAGGGGAGATACGCAGTATTTT. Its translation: CASSLTVGRGDTQYF.